These 5 T cell receptor beta chains originate from one sample sequenced in a study of cytomegalovirus exposure and HLA in healthy donors. The PCR employed 60 Vbeta primers together with 13 Jbeta primers. Data came from immunoSEQ multiplex PCR; TCRdb stores just in-frame clones and leaves some out. This table has around 200,000 clones, about four fifths appearing once. The source material was PBMCs. All receptors derive from a woman aged 45-60 years in good health and CMV-seropositive.

This clone was detected only a few times. The chain joins TRBV4-1 to TRBJ1-1; D is undetermined. The CDR3 loop spans 17 amino acids. Germline CDR1 reads MGHRA; CDR2 reads YSYEKL. Trimming left V 4 bases short and J 3 bases short, with 21 bases between. This CDR3 reads CASSRVGNPGGDTEAFF. For the CDR3, the DNA is TGCGCCAGCAGCCGAGTAGGGAATCCGGGCGGGGACACTGAAGCTTTCTTT.

This chain links TRBV5-8 with TRBJ2-1; D unclear. Germline V gene lookup returns CDR1 SGHTS and CDR2 YDEGEE. Trimming pared 3 bases from V and 0 bases from J, leaving 13 bases between. The CDR3 is made up of 16 amino acids. CDR3 bases: TGTGCCAGCAGCTACTTCGGAGTGAGCTCCTACAATGAGCAGTTCTTC. This translates into CASSYFGVSSYNEQFF.

A single count supports this clone. The J gene is TRBJ1-2, the V gene TRBV30; TRBD1 aligns across 7 bases. The CDR3 runs 14 residues. The germline V gene has CDR1 GTSNPN and CDR2 SVGIG (reference sequence). With V trimmed by 1 base and J by 6 bases, 8 bases remained unmatched. The CDR3 sequence is CAWSAQGMGDGYTF. The CDR3 region has the DNA TGTGCCTGGAGTGCACAGGGGATGGGGGATGGCTACACCTTC.

The V gene is TRBV2, the J gene TRBJ2-4, with 10 nucleotides matching TRBD1. The CDR3 covers 16 residues. The germline V gene has CDR1 SNHLY and CDR2 FYNNEI. With V trimmed by 8 bases and J by 3 bases, 10 bases remained unmatched. The CDR3 region has the DNA TGTGCCAGCTCAAGGGGGACAGGGGCTTTCAAAAACATTCAGTACTTC. It specifies CASSRGTGAFKNIQYF.

The chain carries TRBV6-1 and TRBJ2-7; possible D gene TRBD2, 5 bases. The CDR3 length is 13 residues. Germline V lookup: CDR1 MNHNS, CDR2 SASEGT. V dropped 7 bases and J dropped 4 bases, with 14 bases sitting between them. The chain's CDR3 is CASMSTGSYEQYF. CDR3 coding DNA: TGTGCCAGCATGAGCACGGGATCGTACGAGCAGTACTTC.